This TCR beta chain comes out of a study of blood T cell repertoires in COVID-19. Overall study context: Italy, Spain and the United States were the sources of the convalescent and acute COVID-19 samples.

The authors' processing: Scientists estimated how many nucleated cells there were by amplifying reference gene primers. Profiled with immunoSEQ multiplex PCR; TCRdb holds only in-frame clones, not every one. That table supplies the V and J calls and clone size; D and trimming were determined from the DNA. The data contain about 130,000 clones, about four fifths of them singletons. The CDR3 totals 19 residues. CDR1 and CDR2 (germline): KGHDR, SFDVKD. V was clipped by 5 bases and J by 4 bases; unmatched bases: 15. This TCR came from a woman younger than 45 who had recovered from COVID-19. Material for sequencing was peripheral blood. The rearrangement joins TRBV24-1 to TRBJ2-1, with 11 bases aligning to TRBD2. CDR3 loop: CATSGRTASGGSPYNEQFF. The CDR3 nucleotides read TGTGCCACCAGTGGTAGGACTGCTAGCGGGGGGTCTCCGTACAATGAGCAGTTCTTC.